A single sample is the source of the 17 T cell receptor beta chains below, sequenced in a study of CD8 T cells in ankylosing spondylitis. Their target antigens are unknown. Study-level findings and limits: Seemingly characteristic of ankylosing spondylitis blood was a TCR beta motif consisting of fewer than 10 highly homologous variants.

TCRdb itself ran the 5' RACE reads through MiXCR, one entry per CDR3 protein. This sample yields roughly 490,000 distinct CDR3 sequences, of which about 5% are seen a single time; approximately 4% belongs to the top ten. Sample: blood, either unsorted or a sorted T cell fraction (not recorded which). These TCRs come from a male donor with ankylosing spondylitis.

Ten or more counts support this clonotype. The chain combines TRBV20-1 with TRBJ1-2; D uncertain. The germline V gene encodes CDR1 DFQATT and CDR2 SNEGSKA (reference sequence). V gave up 0 bases and J gave up 5 bases, with 13 bases separating them. CDR3 length: 14 amino acids. In DNA form, the CDR3 reads TGCAGTGCTAGAGAGGGCGGAAGAGATTATGGCTACACCTTC. Translation: CSAREGGRDYGYTF.

This clonotype was observed many times. The chain has TRBV9 and TRBJ1-1, with D unresolved. The CDR3 runs 14 residues. Germline V gives CDR1 SGDLS, CDR2 YYNGEE. The ends were cut back, 0 bases at V and 4 bases at J, with 10 bases in the middle. Here the CDR3 reads CASSVAATGTEAFF. CDR3 coding DNA: TGTGCCAGCAGCGTAGCGGCCACTGGCACTGAAGCTTTCTTT.

This clonotype showed up many times. The V gene is TRBV7-9, the J gene TRBJ1-5; D gene uncertain. This CDR3 is built from 13 residues. Trimming pared 2 bases from V and 5 bases from J, leaving 7 bases between. Germline CDR1 SEHNR, CDR2 FQNEAQ (reference sequence). The CDR3 protein is CASSLYGDQPQHF. The CDR3 nucleotides are TGTGCCAGCAGCTTATATGGGGATCAGCCCCAGCATTTT.

This clonotype has ten or more counts. The chain links TRBV5-1 to TRBJ2-5; TRBD1 agrees at 9 bases. V gave up 5 bases and J gave up 4 bases; unmatched junction bases: 9. Germline CDR1 reads SGHRS; CDR2 reads YFSETQ. CDR3 length: 15 residues. CDR3 sequence (DNA): TGCGCCAGCAGAACCCCCGGGACAGGGATAGAGACCCAGTACTTC. Translating it yields CASRTPGTGIETQYF.

This clonotype occurred many times. The rearrangement uses TRBV5-1 and TRBJ2-3; 11 bases are shared with TRBD2. Trimming removed 3 bases from V and 6 bases from J; junction bases left unmatched: 21. CDR3 length: 20 residues. Germline CDR1 SGHRS, CDR2 YFSETQ. In nucleotides, the CDR3 is TGCGCCAGCAGCTGGATGAATCCTAGCGGGGGGCCATCCATGGGTGATACGCAGTATTTT. Residues: CASSWMNPSGGPSMGDTQYF.

This clonotype was found many times. The V and J genes are TRBV4-1 and TRBJ2-1, with 13 bases lining up with TRBD2. With 1 base clipped from V and 7 bases from J, the junction kept 1 base outside the gene matches. This CDR3 spans 15 amino acids. Germline CDR1 MGHRA, CDR2 YSYEKL. The CDR3 nucleotides are TGCGCCAGCAGCCAAGGGACTAGCGGGAGAAATGAGCAGTTCTTC. It specifies CASSQGTSGRNEQFF.

This clonotype was counted ten times or more. V is TRBV27 and J is TRBJ2-7; TRBD1 matches 7 bases. The V gene's germline CDR1 is MNHEY and CDR2 SMNVEV (reference sequence). Trimming cost V 2 bases and J 2 bases; bases outside gene matches: 6. The CDR3 length is 15 residues. Written as DNA, the CDR3 is TGTGCCAGCAGTTTAGACTCAGGACAGGCCTACGAGCAGTACTTC. This codes for CASSLDSGQAYEQYF.

Many counts were recorded for this clonotype. The chain combines TRBV4-2 with TRBJ2-3, with no clear D. The V and J ends lost 0 bases and 0 bases respectively, with 7 bases between them. The length of the CDR3 is 15 residues. Germline V CDR1 and CDR2: LGHNA, YNFKEQ. The CDR3 nucleotides are TGTGCCAGCAGCCAAGACCCGGTTAGCACAGATACGCAGTATTTT. Residues: CASSQDPVSTDTQYF.

The table lists this clonotype with many counts. The V and J genes are TRBV4-1 and TRBJ1-1; D may be TRBD1 (5 bases). Germline V gene sequence: CDR1 MGHRA, CDR2 YSYEKL. CDR3 length equals 15 residues. The V end lost 5 bases, the J end lost 6 bases, and 19 bases lay between the germline ends. Here the CDR3 reads CASSGLYRGDAEAFF. CDR3 sequence (DNA): TGCGCCAGCAGCGGGCTCTATAGGGGTGACGCTGAAGCTTTCTTT.

Notes on this clonotype: Germline and junction disagree at one end, which may indicate a read error. The chain has TRBV20-1 and TRBJ2-1, with a weak D call TRBD1 (5 bases). Looked up from germline, CDR1 is DFQATT and CDR2 is SNEGSKA (reference sequence). The CDR3 sequence is 18 residues long. CDR3 residues: CCARDGRQGVRTYNEQFF. CDR3 DNA sequence: TGCTGTGCTAGAGATGGGCGGCAAGGGGTTAGGACCTACAATGAGCAGTTCTTC.

On this clonotype itself: Possible read error: a much larger clone is one base away. J is TRBJ2-1 and V is TRBV20-1; D tentatively reads TRBD1 or TRBD2 (5 bases each). There are 14 residues in the CDR3. Per germline, CDR1 DFQATT and CDR2 SNEGSKA (reference sequence). The chain's CDR3 is CTASPVGDYNEQFF. CDR3 coding DNA: TGCACTGCTAGTCCGGTGGGGGACTACAATGAGCAGTTCTTC.

This clonotype has at least ten counts. This chain joins TRBV5-5 and TRBJ1-1, with D hard to call. The V end lost 0 bases, the J end lost 4 bases, and 16 bases lay between the germline ends. Germline CDR1 and CDR2: SGHKS and YYEKEE (reference sequence). This CDR3 region has 16 residues. The CDR3 reads CASSLVGGWGTTEAFF. In DNA, the CDR3 is TGTGCCAGCAGCTTGGTCGGCGGGTGGGGAACCACTGAAGCTTTCTTT.

This clonotype has a handful of counts. V and J are TRBV3-1 and TRBJ1-6; TRBD1 is a possible D gene (5 bases). Per the germline V gene, CDR1 is LGHDT and CDR2 is YNNKEL (reference sequence). V was cut by 8 bases and J by 8 bases, with 16 bases left in between. The CDR3 runs to 14 residues. The CDR3 region is CASQGLPVYSPLHF. The DNA of the CDR3 is TGTGCCAGCCAGGGTTTGCCGGTTTATTCACCCCTCCACTTT.

This clonotype was seen ten or more times. The chain has TRBV20-1 and TRBJ2-4; D perhaps matches TRBD2 (5 bases). Germline V gives CDR1 DFQATT, CDR2 SNEGSKA (reference sequence). V was clipped by 6 bases and J by 9 bases, with 24 bases between them. The CDR3 extends over 15 amino acids. CDR3: CSASEGEAEWGIQYF. DNA for the CDR3: TGCAGTGCCTCCGAAGGTGAAGCGGAATGGGGCATTCAGTACTTC.

This clonotype was counted ten times or more. The CDR3 spells CASSLLTSFSNEQFF. Here the CDR3 DNA reads TGCGCCAGCAGCTTGCTGACTAGCTTTTCCAATGAGCAGTTCTTC. The V gene is TRBV5-1, the J gene TRBJ2-1; 7 bases align to TRBD2. CDR3 size: 15 residues. V shed 1 base, J shed 6 bases, and the junction held 7 bases outside the gene matches. Looked up from germline, CDR1 is SGHRS and CDR2 is YFSETQ.

This clonotype was detected many times. The chain uses TRBV24-1 and TRBJ2-5; tentative D call: TRBD2 (6 bases). Trimming stripped 3 bases from V and 9 bases from J, with 16 bases between. The CDR3 is 14 residues long. The germline gives CDR1 KGHDR, CDR2 SFDVKD. CDR3 coding DNA: TGTGCCACCAGTGATGCGGGGACTCCCGGGGCCCAGTACTTC. This translates into CATSDAGTPGAQYF.

This chain uses TRBV28 with TRBJ2-7, with TRBD2 matching 8 bases. The V gene end was trimmed by 6 bases and the J gene end by 5 bases; junction bases not matched to a gene: 3. The CDR3 totals 12 residues. Germline V lookup: CDR1 MDHEN, CDR2 SYDVKM. The CDR3 DNA follows: TGTGCCAGCAGCGCGGGGGGAGACGAGCAGTACTTC. Translated, it gives CASSAGGDEQYF. The full variable domain, in which reference TRBV28 and TRBJ2-7 provide the parts outside the CDR3, is DVKVTQSSRYLVKRTGEKVFLECVQDMDHENMFWYRQDPGLGLRLIYFSYDVKMKEKGDIPEGYSVSREKKERFSLILESASTNQTSMYLCASSAGGDEQYFGPGTRLTVT.